This T cell receptor (beta chain) came from a study of metastatic and nonmetastatic thyroid tumors. Study summary: Comparison of repertoires was carried out across blood and tumor or nodule tissue from malignant and benign thyroid patients.

No patient received treatment before thyroid surgery. Germline-derived CDR1 and CDR2 are DFQATT and SNEGSKA (reference sequence). This CDR3 contains 13 residues. In the source study's methods: Researchers built a distant-metastasis classifier for papillary thyroid cancer that drew on CDR3 differences across clinicopathological groups. TCRdb re-analyzed the PCR reads using MiXCR. The V and J calls reflect TCRdb's pipeline rather than the authors' work. Here the sample spans fewer than 35,000 clones, approximately 31% being singletons. The chain links TRBV20-1 to TRBJ2-3; perhaps D is TRBD1 or TRBD2 (6 bases each). The sample consisted of blood. This TCR derives from a female donor with papillary thyroid cancer or a benign thyroid nodule (not recorded which). Some clones in this sample may be carry-over from other donors' samples. CDR3 coding DNA: TGCAGAGCTGGCGACAGGCGGGGAGATACGCAGTATTTT. Its protein product is CRAGDRRGDTQYF.